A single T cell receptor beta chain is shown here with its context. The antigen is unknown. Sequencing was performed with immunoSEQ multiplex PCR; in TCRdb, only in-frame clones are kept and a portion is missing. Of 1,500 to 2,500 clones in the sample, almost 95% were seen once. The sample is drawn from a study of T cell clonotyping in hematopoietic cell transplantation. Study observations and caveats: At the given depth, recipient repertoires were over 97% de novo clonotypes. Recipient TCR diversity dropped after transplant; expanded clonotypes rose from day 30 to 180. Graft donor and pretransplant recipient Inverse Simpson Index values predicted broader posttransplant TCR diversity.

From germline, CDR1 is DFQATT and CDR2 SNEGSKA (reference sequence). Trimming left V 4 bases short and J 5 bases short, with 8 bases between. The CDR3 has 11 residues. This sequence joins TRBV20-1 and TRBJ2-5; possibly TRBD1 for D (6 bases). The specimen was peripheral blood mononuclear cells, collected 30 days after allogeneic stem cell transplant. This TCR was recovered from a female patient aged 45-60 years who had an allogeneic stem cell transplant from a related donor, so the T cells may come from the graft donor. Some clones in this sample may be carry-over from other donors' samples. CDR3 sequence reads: CSAKGGETQYF. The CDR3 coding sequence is TGCAGTGCTAAAGGGGGTGAGACCCAGTACTTC.